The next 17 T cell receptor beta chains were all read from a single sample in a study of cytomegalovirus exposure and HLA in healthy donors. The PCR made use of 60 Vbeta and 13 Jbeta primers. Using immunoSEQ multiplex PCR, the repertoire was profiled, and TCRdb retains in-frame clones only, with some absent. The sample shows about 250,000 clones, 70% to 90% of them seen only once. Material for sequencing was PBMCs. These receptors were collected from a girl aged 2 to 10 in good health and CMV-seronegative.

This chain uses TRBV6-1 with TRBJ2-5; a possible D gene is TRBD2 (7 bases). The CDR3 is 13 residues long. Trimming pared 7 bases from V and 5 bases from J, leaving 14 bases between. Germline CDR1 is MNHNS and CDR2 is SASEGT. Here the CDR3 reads CASKGGGHETQYF. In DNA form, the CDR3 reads TGTGCCAGCAAGGGAGGGGGGCACGAGACCCAGTACTTC.

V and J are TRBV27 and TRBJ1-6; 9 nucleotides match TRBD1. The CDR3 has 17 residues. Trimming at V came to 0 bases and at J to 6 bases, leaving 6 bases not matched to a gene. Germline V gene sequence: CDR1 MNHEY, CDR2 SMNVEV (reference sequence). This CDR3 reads CASSLSPPTGGNSPLHF. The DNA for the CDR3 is TGTGCCAGCAGTTTATCACCCCCGACAGGGGGTAATTCACCCCTCCACTTT.

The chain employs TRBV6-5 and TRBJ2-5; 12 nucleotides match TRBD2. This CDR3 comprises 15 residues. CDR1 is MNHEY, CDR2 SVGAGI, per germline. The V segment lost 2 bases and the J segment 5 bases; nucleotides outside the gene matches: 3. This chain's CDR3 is CASSYGLAGGETQYF. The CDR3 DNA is TGTGCCAGCAGTTACGGGCTAGCGGGAGGGGAGACCCAGTACTTC.

The CDR3 spells CSVVTERSNEKLFF. CDR3 sequence (DNA): TGCAGCGTTGTTACGGAGCGGTCTAATGAAAAACTGTTTTTT. This chain joins TRBV29-1 and TRBJ1-4; D call uncertain. Germline CDR1 and CDR2: SQVTM and ANQGSEA. Deletions cut 4 bases from V and 3 bases from J, with 12 bases between. The CDR3 has 14 residues.

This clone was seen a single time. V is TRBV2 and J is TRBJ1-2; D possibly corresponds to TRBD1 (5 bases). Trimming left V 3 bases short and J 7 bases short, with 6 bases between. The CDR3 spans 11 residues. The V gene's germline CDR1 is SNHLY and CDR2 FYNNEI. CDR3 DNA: TGTGCCAGCAGTGACAGGGCTGGCTACACCTTC. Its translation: CASSDRAGYTF.

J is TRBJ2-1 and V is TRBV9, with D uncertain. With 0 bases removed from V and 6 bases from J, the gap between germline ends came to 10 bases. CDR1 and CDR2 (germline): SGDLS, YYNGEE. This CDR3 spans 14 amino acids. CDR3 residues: CASSVVTHGNEQFF. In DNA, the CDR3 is TGTGCCAGCAGCGTAGTCACCCACGGCAATGAGCAGTTCTTC. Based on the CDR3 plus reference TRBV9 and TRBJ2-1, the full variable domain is DSGVTQTPKHLITATGQRVTLRCSPRSGDLSVYWYQQSLDQGLQFLIQYYNGEERAKGNILERFSAQQFPDLHSELNLSSLELGDSALYFCASSVVTHGNEQFFGPGTRLTVL.

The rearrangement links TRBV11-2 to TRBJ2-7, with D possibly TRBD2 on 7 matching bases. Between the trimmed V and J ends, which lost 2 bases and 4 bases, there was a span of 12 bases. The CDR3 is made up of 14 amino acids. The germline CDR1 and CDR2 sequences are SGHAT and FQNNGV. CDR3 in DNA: TGTGCCAGCAGCTTATGGAGCGGGACATACGAGCAGTACTTC. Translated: CASSLWSGTYEQYF.

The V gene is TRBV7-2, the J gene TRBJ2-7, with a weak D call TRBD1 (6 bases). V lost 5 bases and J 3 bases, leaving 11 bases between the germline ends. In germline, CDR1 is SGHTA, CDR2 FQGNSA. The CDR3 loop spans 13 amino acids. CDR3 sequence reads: CASSQLQGYEQYF. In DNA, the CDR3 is TGTGCCAGCAGCCAACTACAGGGCTACGAGCAGTACTTC.

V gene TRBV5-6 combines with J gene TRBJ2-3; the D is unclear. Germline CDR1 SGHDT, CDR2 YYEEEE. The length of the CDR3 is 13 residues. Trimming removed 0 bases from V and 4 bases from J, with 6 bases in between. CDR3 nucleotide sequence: TGTGCCAGCAGCTTGGATGGGCCAGATACGCAGTATTTT. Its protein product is CASSLDGPDTQYF.

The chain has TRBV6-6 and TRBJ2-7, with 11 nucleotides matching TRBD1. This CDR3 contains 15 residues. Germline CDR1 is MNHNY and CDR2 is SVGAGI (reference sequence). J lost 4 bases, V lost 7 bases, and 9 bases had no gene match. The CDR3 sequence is CASMSPGTGGYEQYF. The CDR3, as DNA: TGTGCCAGCATGTCTCCCGGGACAGGGGGTTACGAGCAGTACTTC.

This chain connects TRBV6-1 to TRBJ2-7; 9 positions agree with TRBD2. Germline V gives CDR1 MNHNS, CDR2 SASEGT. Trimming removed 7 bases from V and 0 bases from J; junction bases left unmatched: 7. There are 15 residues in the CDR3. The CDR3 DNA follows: TGTGCCAGCATCCGTGCTAGCGGGGACTCCTACGAGCAGTACTTC. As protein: CASIRASGDSYEQYF.

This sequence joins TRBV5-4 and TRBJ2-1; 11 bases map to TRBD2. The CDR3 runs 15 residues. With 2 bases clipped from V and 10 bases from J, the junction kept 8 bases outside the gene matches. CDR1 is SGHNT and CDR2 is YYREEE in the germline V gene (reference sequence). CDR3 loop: CASSFETSGVFEQFF. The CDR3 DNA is TGTGCCAGCAGCTTTGAGACTAGCGGGGTATTCGAGCAGTTCTTC.

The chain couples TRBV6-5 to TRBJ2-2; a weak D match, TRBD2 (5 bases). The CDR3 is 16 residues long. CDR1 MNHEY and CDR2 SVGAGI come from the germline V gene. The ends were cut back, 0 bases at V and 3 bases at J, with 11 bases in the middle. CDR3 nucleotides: TGTGCCAGCAGTTACTCCTTCAGCGGATACACCGGGGAGCTGTTTTTT. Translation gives CASSYSFSGYTGELFF.

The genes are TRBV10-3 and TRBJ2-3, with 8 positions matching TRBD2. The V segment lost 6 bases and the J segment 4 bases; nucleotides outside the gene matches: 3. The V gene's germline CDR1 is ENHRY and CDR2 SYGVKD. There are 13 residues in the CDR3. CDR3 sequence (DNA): TGTGCCATCAGGCCGGGGGGGGCAGATACGCAGTATTTT. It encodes CAIRPGGADTQYF.

The CDR3 spells CATSRDRAGGLNEQFF. The CDR3 DNA follows: TGTGCCACCAGCAGAGATCGGGCGGGAGGTCTCAATGAGCAGTTCTTC. The chain has TRBV15 and TRBJ2-1; 8 bases fit TRBD2. The CDR3 covers 16 residues. The J segment lost 6 bases and the V segment lost 0 bases, leaving 7 bases of the junction unmatched. Germline values: CDR1 LNHNV, CDR2 YYDKDF (reference sequence).

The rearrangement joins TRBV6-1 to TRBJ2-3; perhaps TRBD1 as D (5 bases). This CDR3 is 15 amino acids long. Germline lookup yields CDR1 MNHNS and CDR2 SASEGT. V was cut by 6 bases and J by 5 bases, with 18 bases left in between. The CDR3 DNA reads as TGTGCCAGCAGCCGACGCCGCCCGACAGAAGATACGCAGTATTTT. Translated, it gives CASSRRRPTEDTQYF.

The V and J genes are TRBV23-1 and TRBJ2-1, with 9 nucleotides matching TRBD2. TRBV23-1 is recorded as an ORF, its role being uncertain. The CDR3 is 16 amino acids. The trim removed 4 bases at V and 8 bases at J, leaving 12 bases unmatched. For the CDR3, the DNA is TGCGCCAGCAGTCCGGCTAGCGGGGCCTTTTGCGATGAGCAGTTCTTC. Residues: CASSPASGAFCDEQFF.